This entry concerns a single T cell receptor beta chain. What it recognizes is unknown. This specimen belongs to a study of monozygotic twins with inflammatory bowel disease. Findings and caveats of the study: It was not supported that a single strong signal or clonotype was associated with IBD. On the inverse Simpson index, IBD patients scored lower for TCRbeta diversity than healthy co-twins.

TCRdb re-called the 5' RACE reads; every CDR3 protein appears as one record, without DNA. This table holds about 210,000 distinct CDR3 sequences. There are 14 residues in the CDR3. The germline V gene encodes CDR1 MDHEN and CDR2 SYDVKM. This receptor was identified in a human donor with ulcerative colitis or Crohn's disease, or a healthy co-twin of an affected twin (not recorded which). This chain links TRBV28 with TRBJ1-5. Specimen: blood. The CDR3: CASSLFQSEQPQHF.